The subject of this entry is one T cell receptor beta chain. The data were taken from a study of blood T cell repertoires in COVID-19. Study overall: The cDNA or gDNA used as material had been derived from T cells, B-cell-depleted T cells, or PBMCs.

Per the study methods: By means of reference gene primer amplification, nucleated cell counts were estimated. Method: immunoSEQ multiplex PCR; TCRdb's copy keeps in-frame clones and lacks some. That table is the source of V, J and clone size, and D and trimming were worked out from the DNA. The repertoire consists of about 180,000 clones, with around 85% occurring once and the leading ten covering around 21%. Per germline, CDR1 SGHTA and CDR2 FQGNSA. The CDR3 covers 14 residues. V was shortened by 5 bases and J by 5 bases, with 13 bases between the two germline ends. The sequence derives from a man between 65 and 85 years old with active or convalescent COVID-19. The sequencing sample was made of peripheral blood. J is TRBJ1-5 and V is TRBV7-2, with D perhaps TRBD1 (5 bases). The CDR3 is CASSPTGLYQPQHF. CDR3 in DNA: TGTGCCAGCAGCCCAACAGGTCTCTATCAGCCCCAGCATTTT.